This section outlines one T cell receptor (beta chain) sequence together with its context. This sample was taken from a study of blood T cell repertoires in COVID-19. Study at large: Sites in the United States, Italy and Spain provided acute and convalescent COVID-19 samples.

Generated by immunoSEQ multiplex PCR, the TCRdb table keeps only in-frame clones and is missing some. Altogether under 200,000 clones are present, approximately 86% being singletons, with the ten largest covering less than 5.5%. Those enrolled, adults aged 18 to 89 years, came from about two dozen US areas. Participants' reported clinical history set cohort assignment. The V segment lost 3 bases and the J segment 4 bases; nucleotides outside the gene matches: 5. CDR1 and CDR2 (germline): SGHTA, FQGNSA. CDR3 size: 16 residues. This TCR came from an older woman with acute COVID-19. The rearrangement uses TRBV7-2 and TRBJ2-6; 8 nucleotides agree with TRBD2. Sequencing input: PBMCs or T cells enriched from blood (not recorded which). This CDR3 is CASSFRGGTGANVLTF. The CDR3 DNA follows: TGTGCCAGCAGCTTTCGGGGGGGTACAGGGGCCAACGTCCTGACTTTC.